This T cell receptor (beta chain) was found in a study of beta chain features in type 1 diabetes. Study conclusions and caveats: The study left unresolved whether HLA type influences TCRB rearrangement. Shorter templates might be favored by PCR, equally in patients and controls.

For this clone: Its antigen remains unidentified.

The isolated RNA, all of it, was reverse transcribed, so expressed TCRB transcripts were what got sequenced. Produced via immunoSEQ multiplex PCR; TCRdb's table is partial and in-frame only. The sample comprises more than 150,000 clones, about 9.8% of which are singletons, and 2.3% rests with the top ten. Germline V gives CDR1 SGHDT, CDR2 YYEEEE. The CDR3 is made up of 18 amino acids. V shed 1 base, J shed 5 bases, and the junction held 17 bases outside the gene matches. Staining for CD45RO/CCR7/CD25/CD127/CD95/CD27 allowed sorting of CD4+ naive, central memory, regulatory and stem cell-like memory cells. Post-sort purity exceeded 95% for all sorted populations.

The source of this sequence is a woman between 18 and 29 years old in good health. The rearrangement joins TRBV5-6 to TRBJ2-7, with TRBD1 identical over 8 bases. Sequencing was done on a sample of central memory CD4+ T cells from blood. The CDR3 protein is CASSLNHNRGKGGNEQYF. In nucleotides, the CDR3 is TGTGCCAGCAGCTTGAATCATAACAGGGGGAAAGGTGGCAACGAGCAGTACTTC.